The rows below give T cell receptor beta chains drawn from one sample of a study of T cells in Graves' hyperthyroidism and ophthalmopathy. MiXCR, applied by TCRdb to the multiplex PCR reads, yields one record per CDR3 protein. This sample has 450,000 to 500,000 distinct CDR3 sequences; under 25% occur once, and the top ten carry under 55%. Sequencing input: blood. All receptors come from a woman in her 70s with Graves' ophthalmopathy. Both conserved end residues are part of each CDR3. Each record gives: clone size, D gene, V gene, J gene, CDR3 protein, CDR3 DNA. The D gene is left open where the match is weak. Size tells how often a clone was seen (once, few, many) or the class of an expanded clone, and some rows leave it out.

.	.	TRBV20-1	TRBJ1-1	CSASQRQGMNTEAFF	TGCAGTGCTAGCCAACGGCAGGGCATGAACACTGAAGCTTTCTTT
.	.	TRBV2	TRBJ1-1	CASSSETVNTEAFF	TGTGCCAGCAGTTCGGAGACGGTGAACACTGAAGCTTTCTTT
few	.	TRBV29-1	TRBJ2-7	CSVKKGAGDEQYF	TGCAGCGTTAAGAAGGGGGCGGGGGACGAGCAGTACTTC
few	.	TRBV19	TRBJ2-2	CASSIAESNTGELFF	TGTGCCAGTAGTATAGCGGAATCGAACACCGGGGAGCTGTTTTTT
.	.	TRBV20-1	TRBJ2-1	CSARDFSSSYNEQFF	TGCAGTGCTAGGGACTTCTCCAGCTCCTACAATGAGCAGTTCTTC
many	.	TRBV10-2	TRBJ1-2	CASRTDSYGYTF	TGCGCCAGCAGGACAGACTCTTATGGCTACACCTTC
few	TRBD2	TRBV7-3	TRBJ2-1	CASSLLPRAGGDNEQFF	TGTGCCAGCAGCTTACTCCCCAGAGCGGGAGGTGACAATGAGCAGTTCTTC
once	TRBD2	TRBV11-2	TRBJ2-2	CASRRGLAANTGELFF	TGTGCCAGCAGAAGAGGACTAGCGGCAAACACCGGGGAGCTGTTTTTT
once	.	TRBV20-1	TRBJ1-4	CSARDLVNEKLFF	TGCAGTGCTAGAGATCTAGTTAATGAAAAACTGTTTTTT
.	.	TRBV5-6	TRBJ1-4	CASSFSSELFF	TGTGCCAGCAGCTTCTCGTCGGAACTGTTTTTT
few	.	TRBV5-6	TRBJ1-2	CASSLGAISRGYTF	TGTGCCAGCAGCTTGGGGGCCATTTCACGCGGCTACACCTTC
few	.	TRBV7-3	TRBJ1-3	CASSLTGGRNGNTIYF	TGTGCCAGCAGCTTAACGGGGGGGCGGAATGGAAACACCATATATTTT
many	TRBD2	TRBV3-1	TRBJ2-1	CASSQGIGRARNEQFF	TGTGCCAGCAGCCAAGGAATCGGGAGGGCGCGGAATGAGCAGTTCTTC
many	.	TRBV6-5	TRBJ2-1	CASSYSNYNEQFF	TGTGCCAGCAGTTACTCGAACTACAATGAGCAGTTCTTC
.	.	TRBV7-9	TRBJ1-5	CASSLGREQPQHF	TGTGCCAGCAGCTTAGGGAGGGAACAGCCCCAGCATTTT
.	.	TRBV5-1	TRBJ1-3	CASSLDGMSSGNTIYF	TGCGCCAGCAGCTTGGACGGGATGAGCTCTGGAAACACCATATATTTT
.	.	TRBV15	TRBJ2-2	CATSRDPGVTGELFF	TGTGCCACCAGCAGAGATCCAGGAGTCACCGGGGAGCTGTTTTTT
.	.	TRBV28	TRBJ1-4	CASRDGGDERLFF	TGTGCCAGCAGGGACGGCGGGGATGAAAGACTGTTTTTT
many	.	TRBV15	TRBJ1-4	CATSRRRQTGAHEKLFF	TGTGCCACCAGCAGAAGAAGACAGACGGGGGCTCATGAAAAACTGTTTTTT
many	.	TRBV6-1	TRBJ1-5	CASTRSWGGQPQHF	TGTGCCAGCACCCGCTCTTGGGGGGGTCAGCCCCAGCATTTT
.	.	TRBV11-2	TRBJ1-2	CASSPIRGGGYGYTF	TGTGCCAGCAGCCCCATTAGAGGGGGAGGGTATGGCTACACCTTC
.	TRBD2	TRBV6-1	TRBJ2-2	CATRLAQATGELFF	TGTGCCACCCGACTAGCGCAGGCGACCGGGGAGCTGTTTTTT
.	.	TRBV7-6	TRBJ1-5	CASSPTGASRDQPQHF	TGTGCCAGCAGCCCTACGGGGGCATCAAGGGATCAGCCCCAGCATTTT
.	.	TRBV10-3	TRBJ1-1	CAISESVTVNTEAFF	TGTGCCATCAGTGAGTCTGTGACAGTGAACACTGAAGCTTTCTTT
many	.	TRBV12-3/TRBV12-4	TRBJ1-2	CASSRRQYGYTF	TGTGCCAGCAGCCGGCGACAGTACGGCTACACCTTC
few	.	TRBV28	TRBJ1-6	CASILRGRNSPLHF	TGTGCCAGCATTTTAAGGGGCCGGAATTCACCCCTCCACTTT
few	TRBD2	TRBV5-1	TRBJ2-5	CASSLRGSGGQETQYF	TGCGCCAGCAGCTTGCGGGGGAGCGGGGGGCAAGAGACCCAGTACTTC
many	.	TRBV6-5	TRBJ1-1	CASSYSTPTQAFF	TGTGCCAGCAGTTACTCGACTCCGACCCAAGCTTTCTTT
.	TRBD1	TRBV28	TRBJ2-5	CASSRIHRGETQYF	TGTGCCAGCAGTCGCATACACAGGGGGGAGACCCAGTACTTC
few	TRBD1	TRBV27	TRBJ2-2	CASSIDRGLTGELFF	TGTGCCAGCAGTATTGACAGGGGGCTCACCGGGGAGCTGTTTTTT
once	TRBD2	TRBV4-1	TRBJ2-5	CASSREGRGSQETQYF	TGCGCCAGCAGCCGAGAAGGGAGGGGAAGCCAAGAGACCCAGTACTTC